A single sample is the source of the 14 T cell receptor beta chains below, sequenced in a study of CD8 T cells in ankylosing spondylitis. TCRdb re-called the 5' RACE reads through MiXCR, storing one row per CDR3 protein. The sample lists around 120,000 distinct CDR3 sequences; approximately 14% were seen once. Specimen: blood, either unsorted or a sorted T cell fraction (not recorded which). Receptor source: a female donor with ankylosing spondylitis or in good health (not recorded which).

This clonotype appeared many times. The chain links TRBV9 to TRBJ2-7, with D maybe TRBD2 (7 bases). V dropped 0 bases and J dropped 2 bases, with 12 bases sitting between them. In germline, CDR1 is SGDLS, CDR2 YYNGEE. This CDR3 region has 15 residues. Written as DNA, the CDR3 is TGTGCCAGCAGCGTAGACGGGGGGCCCACCTACGAGCAGTACTTC. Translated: CASSVDGGPTYEQYF.

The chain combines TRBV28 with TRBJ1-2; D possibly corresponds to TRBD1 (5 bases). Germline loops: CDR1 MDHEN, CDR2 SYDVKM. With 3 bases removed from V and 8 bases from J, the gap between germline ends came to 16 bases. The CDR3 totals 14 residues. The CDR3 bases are TGTGCCAGCAGTTTGGGGGGGTTTGCGTGGGGCTACACCTTC. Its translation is CASSLGGFAWGYTF.

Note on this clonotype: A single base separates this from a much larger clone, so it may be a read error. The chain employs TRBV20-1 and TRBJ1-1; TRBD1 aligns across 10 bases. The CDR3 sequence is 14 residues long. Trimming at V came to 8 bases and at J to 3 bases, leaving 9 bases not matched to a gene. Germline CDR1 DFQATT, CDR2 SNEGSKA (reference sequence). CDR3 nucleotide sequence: TGCAGTACTTCGACAGGGGGCTCAGACACTGAAGCTTTCTTT. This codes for CSTSTGGSDTEAFF.

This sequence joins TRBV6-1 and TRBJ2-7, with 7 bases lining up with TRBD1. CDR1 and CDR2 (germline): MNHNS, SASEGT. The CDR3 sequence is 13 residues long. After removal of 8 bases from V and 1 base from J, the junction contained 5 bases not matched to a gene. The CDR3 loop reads CASLPGGSYEQYF. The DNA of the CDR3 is TGTGCCAGCCTCCCAGGGGGTTCCTACGAGCAGTACTTC.

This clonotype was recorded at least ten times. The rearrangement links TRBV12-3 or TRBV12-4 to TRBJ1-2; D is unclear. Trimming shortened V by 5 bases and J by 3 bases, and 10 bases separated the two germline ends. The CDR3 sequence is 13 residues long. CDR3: CASSHSQHYGYTF. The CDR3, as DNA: TGTGCCAGCAGTCACAGTCAGCACTATGGCTACACCTTC.

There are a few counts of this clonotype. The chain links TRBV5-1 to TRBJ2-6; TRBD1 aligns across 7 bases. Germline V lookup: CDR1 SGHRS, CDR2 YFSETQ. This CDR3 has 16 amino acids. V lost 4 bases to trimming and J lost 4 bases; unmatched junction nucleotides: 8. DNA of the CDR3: TGCGCCAGCAGCCTAGGACAGGAGGCCGGGGCCAACGTCCTGACTTTC. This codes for CASSLGQEAGANVLTF.

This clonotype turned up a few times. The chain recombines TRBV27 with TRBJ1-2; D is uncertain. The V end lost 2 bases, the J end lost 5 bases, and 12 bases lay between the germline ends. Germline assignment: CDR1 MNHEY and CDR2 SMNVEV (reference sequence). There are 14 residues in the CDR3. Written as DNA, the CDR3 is TGTGCCAGCAGTTTAATGTCGGGAATATATGGCTACACCTTC. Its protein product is CASSLMSGIYGYTF.

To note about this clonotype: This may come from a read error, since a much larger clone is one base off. CDR3 nucleotide sequence: TGTACCATCAGTGATGTCAGGGGCTACGAGCAGTACTTC. This sequence encodes CTISDVRGYEQYF. The rearrangement uses TRBV10-3 and TRBJ2-7; D might be TRBD1 (6 bases). This CDR3 has 13 amino acids. Germline loops: CDR1 ENHRY, CDR2 SYGVKD.

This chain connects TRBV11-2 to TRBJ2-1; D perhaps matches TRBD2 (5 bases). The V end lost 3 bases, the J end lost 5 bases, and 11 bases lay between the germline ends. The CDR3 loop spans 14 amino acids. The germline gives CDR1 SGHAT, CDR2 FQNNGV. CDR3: CASSFLSGNNEQFF. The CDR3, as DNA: TGTGCCAGCAGCTTCTTAAGCGGCAACAATGAGCAGTTCTTC.

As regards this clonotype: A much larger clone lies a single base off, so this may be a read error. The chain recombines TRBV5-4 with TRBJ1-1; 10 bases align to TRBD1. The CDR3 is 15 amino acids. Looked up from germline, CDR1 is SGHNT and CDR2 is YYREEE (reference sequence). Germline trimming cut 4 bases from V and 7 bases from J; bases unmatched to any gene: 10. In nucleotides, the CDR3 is TGTGCCAGCAGCAGAGGAGGGACAGGGGTGGTTGAAGCTTTCTTT. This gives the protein CASSRGGTGVVEAFF.

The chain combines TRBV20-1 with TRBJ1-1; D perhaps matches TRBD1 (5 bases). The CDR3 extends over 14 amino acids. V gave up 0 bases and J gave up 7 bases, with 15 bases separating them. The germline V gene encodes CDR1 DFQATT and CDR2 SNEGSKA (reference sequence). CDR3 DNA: TGCAGTGCTAGAGATGGGGCCGGGCAGGATGAAGCTTTCTTT. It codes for CSARDGAGQDEAFF.

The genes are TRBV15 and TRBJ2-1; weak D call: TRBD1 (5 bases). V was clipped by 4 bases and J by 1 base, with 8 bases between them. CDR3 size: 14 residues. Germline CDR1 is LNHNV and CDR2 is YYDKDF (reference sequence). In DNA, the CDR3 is TGTGCCACCAGCACAGGGATGTCCTACAATGAGCAGTTCTTC. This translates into CATSTGMSYNEQFF.

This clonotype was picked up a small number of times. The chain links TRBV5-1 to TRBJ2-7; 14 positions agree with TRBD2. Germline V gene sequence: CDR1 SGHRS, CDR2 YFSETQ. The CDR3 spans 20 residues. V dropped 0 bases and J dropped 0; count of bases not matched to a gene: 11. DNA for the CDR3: TGCGCCAGCAGCTTGGCCCCTCCGGGACTAGCGGGAGTGAGCTCCTACGAGCAGTACTTC. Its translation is CASSLAPPGLAGVSSYEQYF.

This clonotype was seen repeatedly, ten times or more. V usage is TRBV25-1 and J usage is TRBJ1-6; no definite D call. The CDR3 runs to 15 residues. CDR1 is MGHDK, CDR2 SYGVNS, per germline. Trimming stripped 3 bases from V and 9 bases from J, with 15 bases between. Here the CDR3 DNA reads TGTGCCAGCAGTGATTTCCGGGGAGGAGGTTCACCCCTCCACTTT. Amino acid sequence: CASSDFRGGGSPLHF.